This T cell receptor beta chain emerged from a study of human T cells and chemical hapten exposure. Regarding time point: patch test 3, about 24 weeks after DPC sensitization. Treatment in this sample: therapeutic diphenylcyclopropenone sensitization with weekly scalp DPC. In its sample, this clonotype was seen a few times. The length of the CDR3 is 14 residues. V shed 2 bases and J shed 8 bases, with 15 bases lying between them. Germline V gene sequence: CDR1 KGHSH, CDR2 LQKENI. Original analysis: With a range of about 23,224 to 700,000, the median per sample was about 92,000 TCRs. Each CDR3 protein is one row after TCRdb ran MiXCR on the RACE reads. The V and J calls shown here were made by TCRdb, not taken from the authors' results. The sample has 60,000 to 65,000 distinct CDR3 sequences; 11% are singletons.

This TCR derives from a woman aged 25-40 years with alopecia areata. Some clones in this sample may be carry-over from other donors' samples. The rearrangement links TRBV18 to TRBJ1-1; D is possibly TRBD1 (6 bases). The sample here was whole blood, taken in connection with sensitization to the hapten diphenylcyclopropenone (DPC). Here the CDR3 reads CASSPLDGTQEAFF. The CDR3 nucleotides are TGTGCCAGCTCACCATTAGATGGGACACAGGAAGCTTTCTTT.